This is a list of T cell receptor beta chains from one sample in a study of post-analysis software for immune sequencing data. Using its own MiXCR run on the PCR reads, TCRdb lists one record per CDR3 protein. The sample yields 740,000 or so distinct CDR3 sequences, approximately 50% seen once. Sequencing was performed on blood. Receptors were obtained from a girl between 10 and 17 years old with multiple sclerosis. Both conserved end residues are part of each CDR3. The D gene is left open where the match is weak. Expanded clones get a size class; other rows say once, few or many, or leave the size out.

CASSPPSLRTVQETQYF,TGTGCCAGCTCACCACCGTCCTTAAGGACAGTCCAAGAGACCCAGTACTTC,few,TRBJ2-5,-,TRBV18
CASSFNWNNEQFF,TGTGCCAGCAGCTTTAATTGGAACAATGAGCAGTTCTTC,few,TRBJ2-1,-,TRBV5-5
CASSAGRSYEQYF,TGTGCCAGCAGCGCGGGGAGGTCCTACGAGCAGTACTTC,many,TRBJ2-7,-,TRBV9
CVNGAAEAFF,TGTGTCAACGGGGCAGCTGAAGCTTTCTTT,-,TRBJ1-1,-,TRBV27
CASSPTGFSGYTF,TGTGCCAGCAGCCCCACAGGGTTTAGCGGCTACACCTTC,-,TRBJ1-2,-,TRBV12-3/TRBV12-4
CSVGDPGNIYGYTF,TGCAGCGTTGGGGACCCAGGAAACATCTATGGCTACACCTTC,-,TRBJ1-2,-,TRBV29-1
CSAYPGGRETQYF,TGCAGTGCTTACCCGGGGGGCAGGGAGACCCAGTACTTC,-,TRBJ2-5,-,TRBV20-1
CASSSPTGAVDEQYF,TGTGCCAGCAGCTCCCCGACAGGGGCGGTGGATGAGCAGTACTTC,-,TRBJ2-7,TRBD1,TRBV7-9
CASSLRVVLTDTQYF,TGTGCCAGCAGCTTGAGAGTCGTGCTCACAGATACGCAGTATTTT,-,TRBJ2-3,-,TRBV5-6
CSVGPGTDPYEQYF,TGCAGCGTTGGGCCCGGGACAGACCCCTACGAGCAGTACTTC,few,TRBJ2-7,TRBD1,TRBV29-1
CSAGDSQPQHF,TGCAGCGCTGGGGACAGTCAGCCCCAGCATTTT,-,TRBJ1-5,TRBD1,TRBV29-1
CASSLFMVAGESDTQYF,TGCGCCAGCAGCTTGTTCATGGTAGCGGGAGAATCAGATACGCAGTATTTT,-,TRBJ2-3,TRBD2,TRBV5-1
CSATLQETQYF,TGCAGTGCAACCCTACAAGAGACCCAGTACTTC,-,TRBJ2-5,-,TRBV20-1
CSVLRGDYGYTF,TGCAGCGTTCTCAGGGGGGATTATGGCTACACCTTC,few,TRBJ1-2,TRBD1,TRBV29-1
CASSESQGARSYTF,TGTGCCAGCAGTGAAAGCCAGGGGGCGAGGAGCTACACCTTC,-,TRBJ1-2,TRBD1,TRBV6-1
CASSYTTYEQYF,TGTGCCAGCAGTTACACCACCTACGAGCAGTACTTC,-,TRBJ2-7,-,TRBV6-6
CSVEPGAISNYGYTF,TGCAGCGTTGAGCCAGGAGCTATATCTAACTATGGCTACACCTTC,few,TRBJ1-2,-,TRBV29-1
CASSELGGSYEQYF,TGTGCCAGCAGCGAGCTGGGGGGGTCCTACGAGCAGTACTTC,-,TRBJ2-7,TRBD2,TRBV7-8
CASSFNGGVETQYF,TGTGCCAGCAGTTTTAACGGGGGGGTGGAGACCCAGTACTTC,-,TRBJ2-5,TRBD2,TRBV12-3/TRBV12-4
CASSYLLGRPNTEAFF,TGTGCCAGCAGTTACCTGTTGGGCAGACCGAACACTGAAGCTTTCTTT,-,TRBJ1-1,-,TRBV6-2/TRBV6-3
CASSSRTANTEAFF,TGTGCCAGCAGTTCGAGGACGGCGAACACTGAAGCTTTCTTT,-,TRBJ1-1,-,TRBV6-1
CASSLGRGLNEQYF,TGCGCCAGCAGCTTGGGCAGGGGGCTAAACGAGCAGTACTTC,few,TRBJ2-7,TRBD1,TRBV5-1
CASMPFDRAQSITGTQYF,TGTGCCAGTATGCCCTTTGACAGGGCCCAATCCATCACAGGTACGCAGTATTTT,-,TRBJ2-3,TRBD1,TRBV19